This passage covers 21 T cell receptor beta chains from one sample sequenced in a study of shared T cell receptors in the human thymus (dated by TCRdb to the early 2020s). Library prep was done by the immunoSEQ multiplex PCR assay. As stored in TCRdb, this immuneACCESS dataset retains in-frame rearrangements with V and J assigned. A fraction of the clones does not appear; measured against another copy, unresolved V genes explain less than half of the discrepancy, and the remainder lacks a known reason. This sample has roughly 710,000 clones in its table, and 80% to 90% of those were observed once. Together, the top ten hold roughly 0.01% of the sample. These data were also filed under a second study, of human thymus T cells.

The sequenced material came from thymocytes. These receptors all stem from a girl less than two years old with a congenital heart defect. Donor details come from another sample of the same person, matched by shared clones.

CDR3 amino acids: CASSDRSEAFF. CDR3 bases: TGTGCCAGCAGCGACAGAAGTGAAGCTTTCTTT. This sequence joins TRBV9 and TRBJ1-1; unclear D gene. The V end lost 3 bases, the J end lost 7 bases, and 7 bases lay between the germline ends. CDR3 length: 11 residues. The germline V gene has CDR1 SGDLS and CDR2 YYNGEE.

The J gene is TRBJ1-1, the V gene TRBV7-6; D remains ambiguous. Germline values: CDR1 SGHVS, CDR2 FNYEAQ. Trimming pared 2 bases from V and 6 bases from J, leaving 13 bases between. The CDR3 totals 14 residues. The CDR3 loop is CASSLSSSVPEAFF. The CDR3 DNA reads TGTGCCAGCAGCTTAAGCTCCTCCGTTCCTGAAGCTTTCTTT.

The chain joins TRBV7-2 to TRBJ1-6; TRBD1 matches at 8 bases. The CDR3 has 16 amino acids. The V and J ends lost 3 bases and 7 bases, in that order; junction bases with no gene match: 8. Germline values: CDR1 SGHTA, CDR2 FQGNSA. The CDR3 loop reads CASSFYRDRLNSPLHF. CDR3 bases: TGTGCCAGCAGCTTTTACCGGGACAGGCTAAATTCACCCCTCCACTTT. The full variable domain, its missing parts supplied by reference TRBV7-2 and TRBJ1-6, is GAGVSQSPSNKVTEKGKDVELRCDPISGHTALYWYRQSLGQGLEFLIYFQGNSAPDKSGLPSDRFSAERTGGSVSTLTIQRTQQEDSAVYLCASSFYRDRLNSPLHFGNGTRLTVT.

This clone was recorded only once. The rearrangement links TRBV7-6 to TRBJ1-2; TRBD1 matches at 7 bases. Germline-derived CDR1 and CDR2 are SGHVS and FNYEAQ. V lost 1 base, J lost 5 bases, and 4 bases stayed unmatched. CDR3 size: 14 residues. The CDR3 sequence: CASSLDPGGYGYTF. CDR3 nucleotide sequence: TGTGCCAGCAGCTTAGATCCAGGGGGGTATGGCTACACCTTC.

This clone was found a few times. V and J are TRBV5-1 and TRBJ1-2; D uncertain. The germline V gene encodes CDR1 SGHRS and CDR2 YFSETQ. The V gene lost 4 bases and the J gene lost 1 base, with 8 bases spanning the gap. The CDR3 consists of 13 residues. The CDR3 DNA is TGCGCCAGCAGCGCCGAGGGTAACTATGGCTACACCTTC. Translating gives CASSAEGNYGYTF.

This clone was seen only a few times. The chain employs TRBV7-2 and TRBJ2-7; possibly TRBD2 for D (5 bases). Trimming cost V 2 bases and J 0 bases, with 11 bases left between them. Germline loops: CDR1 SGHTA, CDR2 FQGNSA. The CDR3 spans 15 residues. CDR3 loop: CASSLIGITSYEQYF. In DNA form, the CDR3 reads TGTGCCAGCAGCTTAATCGGGATAACCTCCTACGAGCAGTACTTC.

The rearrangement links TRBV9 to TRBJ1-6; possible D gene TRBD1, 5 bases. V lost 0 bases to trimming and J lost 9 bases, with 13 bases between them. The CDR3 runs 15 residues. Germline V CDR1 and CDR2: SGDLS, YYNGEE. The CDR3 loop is CASSVVGVDGSPLHF. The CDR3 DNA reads TGTGCCAGCAGCGTAGTAGGGGTTGATGGTTCACCCCTCCACTTT.

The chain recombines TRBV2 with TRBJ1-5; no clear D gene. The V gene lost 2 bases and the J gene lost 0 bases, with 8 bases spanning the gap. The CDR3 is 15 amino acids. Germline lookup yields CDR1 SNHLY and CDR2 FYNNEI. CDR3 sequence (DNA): TGTGCCAGCAGTGAATTATATTCTAGCAATCAGCCCCAGCATTTT. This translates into CASSELYSSNQPQHF.

The CDR3 loop reads CASSVERDLDYNEQFF. CDR3 DNA: TGTGCCAGCAGCGTAGAGAGGGACTTAGACTACAATGAGCAGTTCTTC. The chain carries TRBV9 and TRBJ2-1; D perhaps matches TRBD2 (6 bases). Per germline, CDR1 SGDLS and CDR2 YYNGEE. The CDR3 is 16 residues long. V was trimmed by 0 bases and J by 3 bases, leaving 13 bases between them.

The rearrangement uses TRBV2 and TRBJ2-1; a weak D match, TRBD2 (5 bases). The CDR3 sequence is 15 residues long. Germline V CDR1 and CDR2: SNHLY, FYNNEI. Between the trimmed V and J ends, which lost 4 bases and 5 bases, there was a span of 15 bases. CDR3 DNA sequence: TGTGCCAGCAGTGTTCGGGGAAAACACAACAATGAGCAGTTCTTC. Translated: CASSVRGKHNNEQFF.

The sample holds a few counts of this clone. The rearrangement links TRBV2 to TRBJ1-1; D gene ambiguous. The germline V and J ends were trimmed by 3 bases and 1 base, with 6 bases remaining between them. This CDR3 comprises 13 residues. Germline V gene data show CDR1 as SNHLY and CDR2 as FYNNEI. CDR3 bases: TGTGCCAGCAGTGAGAGCCAGAACACTGAAGCTTTCTTT. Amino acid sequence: CASSESQNTEAFF. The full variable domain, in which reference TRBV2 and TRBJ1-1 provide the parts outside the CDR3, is EPEVTQTPSHQVTQMGQEVILRCVPISNHLYFYWYRQILGQKVEFLVSFYNNEISEKSEIFDDQFSVERPDGSNFTLKIRSTKLEDSAMYFCASSESQNTEAFFGQGTRLTVV.

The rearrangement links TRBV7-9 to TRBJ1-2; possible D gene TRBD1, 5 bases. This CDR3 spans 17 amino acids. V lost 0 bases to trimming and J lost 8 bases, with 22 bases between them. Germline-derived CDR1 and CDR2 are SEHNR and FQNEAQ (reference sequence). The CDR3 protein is CASSLAGWGLLRRGYTF. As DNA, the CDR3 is TGTGCCAGCAGCTTAGCGGGTTGGGGACTTCTACGTCGAGGCTACACCTTC.

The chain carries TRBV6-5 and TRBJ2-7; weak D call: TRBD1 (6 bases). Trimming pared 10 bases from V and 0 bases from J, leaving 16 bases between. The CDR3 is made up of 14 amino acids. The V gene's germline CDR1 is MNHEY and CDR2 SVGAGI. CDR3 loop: CATEGGSNSYEQYF. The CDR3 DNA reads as TGTGCCACTGAAGGGGGATCGAACTCCTACGAGCAGTACTTC.

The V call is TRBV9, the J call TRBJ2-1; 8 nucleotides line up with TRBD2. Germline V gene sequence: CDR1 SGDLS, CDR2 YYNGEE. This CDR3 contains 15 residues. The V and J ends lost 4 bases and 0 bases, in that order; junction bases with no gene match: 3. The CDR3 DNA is TGTGCCAGCAGCCCAGGGACTAGCTCCTACAATGAGCAGTTCTTC. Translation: CASSPGTSSYNEQFF.

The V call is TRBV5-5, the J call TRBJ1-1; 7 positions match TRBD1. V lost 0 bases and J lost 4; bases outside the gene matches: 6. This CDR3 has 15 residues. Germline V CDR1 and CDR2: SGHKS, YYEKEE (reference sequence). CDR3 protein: CASSLVYRGGTEAFF. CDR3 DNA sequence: TGTGCCAGCAGCTTGGTCTACAGGGGTGGCACTGAAGCTTTCTTT.

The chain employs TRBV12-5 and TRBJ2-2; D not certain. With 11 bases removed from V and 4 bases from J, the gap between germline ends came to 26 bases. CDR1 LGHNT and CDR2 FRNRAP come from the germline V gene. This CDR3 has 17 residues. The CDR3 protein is CAVTDLWPQYATGELFF. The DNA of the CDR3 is TGTGCTGTTACAGATCTGTGGCCCCAATATGCCACCGGGGAGCTGTTTTTT. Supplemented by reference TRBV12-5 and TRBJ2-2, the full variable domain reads DARVTQTPRHKVTEMGQEVTMRCQPILGHNTVFWYRQTMMQGLELLAYFRNRAPLDDSGMPKDRFSAEMPDATLATLKIQPSEPRDSAVYFCAVTDLWPQYATGELFFGEGSRLTVL.

CDR3: CASSSYSGQGPLRGNTIYF. The DNA of the CDR3 is TGTGCCAGCAGTTCTTATTCGGGACAGGGCCCTCTGAGGGGAAACACCATATATTTT. The chain is built from TRBV27 and TRBJ1-3, with 9 nucleotides matching TRBD1. The CDR3 contains 19 residues. In germline, CDR1 is MNHEY, CDR2 SMNVEV (reference sequence). V trimming: 4 bases; J trimming: 4 bases; junction bases outside the gene matches: 17.

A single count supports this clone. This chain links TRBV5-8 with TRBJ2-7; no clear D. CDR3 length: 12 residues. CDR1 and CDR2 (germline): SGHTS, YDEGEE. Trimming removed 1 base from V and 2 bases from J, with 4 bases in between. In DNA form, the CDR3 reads TGTGCCAGCAGCTTGTGGCCCTACGAGCAGTACTTC. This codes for CASSLWPYEQYF.

The CDR3 spells CATERLAKNIQYF. The DNA for the CDR3 is TGTGCCACCGAGAGGTTAGCCAAAAACATTCAGTACTTC. The V and J genes are TRBV6-1 and TRBJ2-4, with D uncertain. V lost 10 bases and J 0 bases, leaving 10 bases between the germline ends. Germline assignment: CDR1 MNHNS and CDR2 SASEGT. This CDR3 contains 13 residues.

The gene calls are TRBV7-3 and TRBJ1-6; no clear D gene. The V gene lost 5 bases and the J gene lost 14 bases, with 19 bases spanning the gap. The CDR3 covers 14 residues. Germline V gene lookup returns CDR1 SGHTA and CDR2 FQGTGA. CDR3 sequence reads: CASSPFPSSLSLHF. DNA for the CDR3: TGTGCCAGCAGCCCCTTCCCTAGCTCATTATCCCTCCACTTT.

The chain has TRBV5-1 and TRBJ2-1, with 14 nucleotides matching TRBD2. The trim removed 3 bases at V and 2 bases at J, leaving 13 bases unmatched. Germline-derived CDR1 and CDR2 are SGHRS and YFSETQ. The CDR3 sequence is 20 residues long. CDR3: CASSWKPGLAGASPYNEQFF. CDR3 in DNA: TGCGCCAGCAGCTGGAAACCGGGACTAGCGGGGGCAAGCCCCTACAATGAGCAGTTCTTC. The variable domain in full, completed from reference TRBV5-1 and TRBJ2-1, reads KAGVTQTPRYLIKTRGQQVTLSCSPISGHRSVSWYQQTPGQGLQFLFEYFSETQRNKGNFPGRFSGRQFSNSRSEMNVSTLELGDSALYLCASSWKPGLAGASPYNEQFFGPGTRLTVL.